The T cell receptor (beta chain) described here comes from a study of blood T cell repertoires in COVID-19. Overall study: COVID-19 samples from acute and convalescent phases originated in the United States, Italy and Spain. T cells, B-cell-depleted T cells, or PBMCs provided the cDNA or gDNA that served as material.

This CDR3 contains 15 residues. CDR1 is LGHNA and CDR2 is YNFKEQ in the germline V gene. V lost 1 base and J lost 5; bases outside the gene matches: 1. Study processing details: Reference gene primer amplification gave estimated nucleated cell counts. The method was immunoSEQ multiplex PCR; TCRdb's version includes in-frame clones alone and lacks a portion of them. V and J calls plus clone size are reproduced from that table; the DNA served to infer D and trimming. The repertoire has about 220,000 clones, roughly 80% of them found once; the top ten carry 5% to 6.5%. Sequencing was performed on peripheral blood. The chain combines TRBV4-2 with TRBJ2-7; TRBD2 aligns across 14 bases. The receptor was isolated from a woman in her sixties who had recovered from COVID-19. The CDR3 loop is CASSQGGLAGDEQYF. The CDR3 DNA sequence: TGTGCCAGCAGCCAAGGGGGACTAGCGGGGGACGAGCAGTACTTC.